The clone carrying this T cell receptor beta chain was picked up many times. Its antigen remains unidentified. TCRdb re-called the reads through MiXCR, storing one row per CDR3 protein. The data hold 110,000 or so distinct CDR3 sequences, with about 30% observed a single time. These data are taken from a study of T cell repertoires in cytomegalovirus infection. The overall study: Selected CMV epitopes included recently identified HLA-C-restricted ones as well as well-studied HLA-B-restricted ones. CMV infection together with matching HLA type was indicated by public TCR beta signatures. General study points: Dominant in the ex vivo response were TCR beta clonotypes restricted by HLA-C and specific for CMV. Cumulative public TCR beta family frequency identified CMV carriers with the relevant HLA.

The sample here was CD8+ T cells from cultured PBMCs, taken from culture after CMV antigen stimulation. The clonotype originates from a human donor in good health (CMV status not recorded). Some clones in this sample may be carry-over from other donors' samples.

In DNA, the CDR3 is TGTGCCAGCAGTTTATTGCTTGGGGGGACTCAAAACTATGGCTACACCTTC. Its translation: CASSLLLGGTQNYGYTF. This chain links TRBV27 with TRBJ1-2; a weak D match, TRBD1 (5 bases). Trimming took off 1 base at V and 2 bases at J, with 17 bases between the two ends. This CDR3 region has 17 residues. Germline CDR1 and CDR2: MNHEY and SMNVEV (reference sequence).